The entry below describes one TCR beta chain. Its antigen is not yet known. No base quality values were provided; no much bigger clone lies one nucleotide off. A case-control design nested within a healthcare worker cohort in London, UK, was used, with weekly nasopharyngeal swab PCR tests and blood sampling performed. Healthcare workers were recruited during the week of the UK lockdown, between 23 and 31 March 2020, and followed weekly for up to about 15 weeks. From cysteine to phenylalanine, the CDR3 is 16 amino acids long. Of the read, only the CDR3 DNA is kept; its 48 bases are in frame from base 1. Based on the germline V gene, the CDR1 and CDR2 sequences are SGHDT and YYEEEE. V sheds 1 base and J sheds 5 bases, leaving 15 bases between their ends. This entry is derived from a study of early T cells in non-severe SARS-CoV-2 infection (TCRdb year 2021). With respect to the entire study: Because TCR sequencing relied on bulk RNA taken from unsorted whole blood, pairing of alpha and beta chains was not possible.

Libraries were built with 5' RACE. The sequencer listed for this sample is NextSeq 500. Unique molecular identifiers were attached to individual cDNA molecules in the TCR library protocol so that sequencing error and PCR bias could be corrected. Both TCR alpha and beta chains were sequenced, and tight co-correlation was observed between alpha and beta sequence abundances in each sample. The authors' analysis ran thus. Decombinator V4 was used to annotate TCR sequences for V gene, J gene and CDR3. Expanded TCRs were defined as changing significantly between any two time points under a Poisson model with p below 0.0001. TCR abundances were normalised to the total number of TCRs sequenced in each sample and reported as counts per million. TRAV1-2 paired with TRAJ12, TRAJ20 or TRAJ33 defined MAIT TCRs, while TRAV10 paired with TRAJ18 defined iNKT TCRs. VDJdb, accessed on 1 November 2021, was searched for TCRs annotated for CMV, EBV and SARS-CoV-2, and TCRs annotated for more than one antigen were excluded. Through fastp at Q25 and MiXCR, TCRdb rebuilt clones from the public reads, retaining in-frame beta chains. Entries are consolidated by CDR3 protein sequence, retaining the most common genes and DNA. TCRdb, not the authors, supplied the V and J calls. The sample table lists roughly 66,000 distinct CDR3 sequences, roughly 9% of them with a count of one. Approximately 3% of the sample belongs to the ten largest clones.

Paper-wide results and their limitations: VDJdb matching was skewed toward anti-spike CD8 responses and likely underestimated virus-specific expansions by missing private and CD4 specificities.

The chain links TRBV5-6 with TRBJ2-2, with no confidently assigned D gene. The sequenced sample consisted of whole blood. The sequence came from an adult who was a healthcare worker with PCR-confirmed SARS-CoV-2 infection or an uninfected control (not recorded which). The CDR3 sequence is CASSLYLSRRTGELFF. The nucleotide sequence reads TGTGCCAGCAGCTTGTATCTTAGTCGTCGGACCGGGGAGCTGTTTTTT.